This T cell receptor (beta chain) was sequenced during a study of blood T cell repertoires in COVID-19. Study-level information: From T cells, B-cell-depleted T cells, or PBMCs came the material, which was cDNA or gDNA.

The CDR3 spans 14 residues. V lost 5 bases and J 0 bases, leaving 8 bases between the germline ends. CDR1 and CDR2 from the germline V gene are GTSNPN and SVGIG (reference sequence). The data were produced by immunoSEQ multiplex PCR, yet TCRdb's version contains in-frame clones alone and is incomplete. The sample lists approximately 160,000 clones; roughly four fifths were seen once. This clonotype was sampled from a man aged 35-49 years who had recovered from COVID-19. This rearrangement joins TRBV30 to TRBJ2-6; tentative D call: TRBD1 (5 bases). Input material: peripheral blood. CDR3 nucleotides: TGTGCCTGGCAGGGCTTCTCTGGGGCCAACGTCCTGACTTTC. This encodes CAWQGFSGANVLTF.